The clone carrying this T cell receptor beta chain came up many times. Its specificity is not known. The TCR beta CDR3 regions underwent amplification using RNA transcripts as the source. HTBI primers were employed in a first-round RT-PCR of the TCR CDR3. One entry per CDR3 protein results from TCRdb running MiXCR on the multiplex PCR reads. Of hundreds of thousands of distinct CDR3 sequences in the sample, roughly 22% were seen once. The sample comes from a study of T cells in Graves' hyperthyroidism and ophthalmopathy. Patients having uncontrolled infection, another autoimmune disease, pregnancy or lactation were not included. Clinical symptoms, serum thyroxine and TRAb, thyroid ultrasound and orbital computed tomography together formed the diagnostic basis. This sample holds PBMCs from roughly 10 ml fresh peripheral blood. Study-level points and caveats: Most thyroid clonotypes with frequency above 0.001 were detected in blood.

Germline CDR1 is LNHDA and CDR2 is SQIVND (reference sequence). The CDR3 runs 16 residues. The V end lost 3 bases, the J end lost 2 bases, and 14 bases lay between the germline ends. The genes are TRBV19 and TRBJ1-5, with D tentatively TRBD1 (6 bases). This receptor was taken from a man younger than 45 with Graves' ophthalmopathy. The specimen sequenced was blood. CDR3 in DNA: TGTGCCAGTAGTATTGGAGGGGGATTTGGCAATCAGCCCCAGCATTTT. Translation gives CASSIGGGFGNQPQHF.